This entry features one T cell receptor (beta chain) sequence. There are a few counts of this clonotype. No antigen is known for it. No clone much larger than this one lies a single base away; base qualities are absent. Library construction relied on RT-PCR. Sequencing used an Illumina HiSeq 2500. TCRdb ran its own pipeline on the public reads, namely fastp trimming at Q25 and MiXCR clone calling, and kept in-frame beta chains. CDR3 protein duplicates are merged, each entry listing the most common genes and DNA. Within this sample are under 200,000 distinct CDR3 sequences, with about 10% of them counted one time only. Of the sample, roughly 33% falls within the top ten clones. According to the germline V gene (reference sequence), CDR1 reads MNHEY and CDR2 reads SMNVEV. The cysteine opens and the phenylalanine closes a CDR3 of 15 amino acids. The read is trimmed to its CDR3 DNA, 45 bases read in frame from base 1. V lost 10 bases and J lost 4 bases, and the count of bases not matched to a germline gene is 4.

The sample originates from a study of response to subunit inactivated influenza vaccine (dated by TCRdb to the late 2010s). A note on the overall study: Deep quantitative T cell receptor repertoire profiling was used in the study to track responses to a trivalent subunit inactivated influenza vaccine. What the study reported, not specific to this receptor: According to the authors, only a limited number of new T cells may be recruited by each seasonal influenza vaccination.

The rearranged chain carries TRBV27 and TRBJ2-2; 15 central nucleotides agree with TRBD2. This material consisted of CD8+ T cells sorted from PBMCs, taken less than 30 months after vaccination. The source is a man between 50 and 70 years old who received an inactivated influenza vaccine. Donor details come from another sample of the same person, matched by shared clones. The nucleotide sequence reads TGTGCCACAGGACTAGCGGGAGGGGTCACCGGGGAGCTGTTTTTT. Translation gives CATGLAGGVTGELFF.